Reported below is one TCR beta chain. The sample belongs to a study of blood T cell repertoires in COVID-19. As for the study in general: Acute and convalescent COVID-19 samples came from the United States, Italy and Spain.

Germline V gene data show CDR1 as ENHRY and CDR2 as SYGVKD. The CDR3 has 14 amino acids. V lost 9 bases to trimming and J lost 0 bases; unmatched junction nucleotides: 5. The table came from immunoSEQ multiplex PCR; TCRdb's copy has only in-frame clones and leaves some out. The table records fewer than 200,000 clones, more than 85% of them present only once. The genes are TRBV10-3 and TRBJ2-1, with 7 positions matching TRBD1. Sequenced: peripheral blood. The receptor was isolated from a man aged 40-49 years with active or convalescent COVID-19. This chain's CDR3 is CAMRQGTSYNEQFF. CDR3 DNA: TGTGCCATGAGACAGGGAACCTCCTACAATGAGCAGTTCTTC.